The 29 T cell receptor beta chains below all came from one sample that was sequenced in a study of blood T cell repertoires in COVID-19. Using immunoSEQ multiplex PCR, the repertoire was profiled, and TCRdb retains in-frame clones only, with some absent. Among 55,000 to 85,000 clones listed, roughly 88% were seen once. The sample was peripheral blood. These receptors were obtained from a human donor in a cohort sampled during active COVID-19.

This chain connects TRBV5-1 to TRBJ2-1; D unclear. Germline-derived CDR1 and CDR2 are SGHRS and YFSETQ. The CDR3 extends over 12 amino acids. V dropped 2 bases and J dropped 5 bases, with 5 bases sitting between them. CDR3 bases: TGCGCCAGCAGCTTTCAGAACAATGAGCAGTTCTTC. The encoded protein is CASSFQNNEQFF.

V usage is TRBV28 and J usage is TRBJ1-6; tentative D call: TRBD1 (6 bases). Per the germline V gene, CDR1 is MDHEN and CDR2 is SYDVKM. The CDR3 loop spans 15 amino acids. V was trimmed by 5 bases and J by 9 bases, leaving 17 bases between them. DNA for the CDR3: TGTGCCAGCAGTACCCTTGGACAGAACTTTTCACCCCTCCACTTT. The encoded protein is CASSTLGQNFSPLHF.

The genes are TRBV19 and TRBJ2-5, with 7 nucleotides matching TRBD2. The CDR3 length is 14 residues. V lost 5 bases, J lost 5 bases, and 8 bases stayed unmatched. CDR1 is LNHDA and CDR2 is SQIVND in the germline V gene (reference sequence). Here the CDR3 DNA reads TGTGCCAGTAGTTCCCGGCAGGGAGGGGAGACCCAGTACTTC. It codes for CASSSRQGGETQYF.

The CDR3 loop is CASSLPGTDNEQFF. For the CDR3, the DNA is TGTGCCAGCAGTTTACCCGGGACAGACAATGAGCAGTTCTTC. V usage is TRBV27 and J usage is TRBJ2-1; 7 nucleotides line up with TRBD1. The CDR3 extends over 14 amino acids. Germline V gene lookup returns CDR1 MNHEY and CDR2 SMNVEV (reference sequence). The V gene end was trimmed by 2 bases and the J gene end by 5 bases; junction bases not matched to a gene: 3.

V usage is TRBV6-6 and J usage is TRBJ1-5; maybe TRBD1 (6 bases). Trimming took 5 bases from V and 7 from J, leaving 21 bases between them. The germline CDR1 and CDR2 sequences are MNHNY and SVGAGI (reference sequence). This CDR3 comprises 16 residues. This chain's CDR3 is CASSIKTQGRGQPQHF. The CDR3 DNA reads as TGTGCCAGCAGTATCAAAACACAGGGAAGAGGGCAGCCCCAGCATTTT.

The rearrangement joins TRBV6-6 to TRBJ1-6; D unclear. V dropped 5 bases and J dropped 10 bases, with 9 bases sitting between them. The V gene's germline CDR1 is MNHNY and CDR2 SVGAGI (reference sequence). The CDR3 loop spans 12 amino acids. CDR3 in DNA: TGTGCCAGCAGTCCACCGGGGTCACCCCTCCACTTT. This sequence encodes CASSPPGSPLHF.

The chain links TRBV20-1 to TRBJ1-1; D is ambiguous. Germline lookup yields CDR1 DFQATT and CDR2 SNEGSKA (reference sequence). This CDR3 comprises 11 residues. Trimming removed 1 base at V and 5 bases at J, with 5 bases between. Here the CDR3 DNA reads TGCAGTGCTAGAGGAGCAACTGAAGCTTTCTTT. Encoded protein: CSARGATEAFF.

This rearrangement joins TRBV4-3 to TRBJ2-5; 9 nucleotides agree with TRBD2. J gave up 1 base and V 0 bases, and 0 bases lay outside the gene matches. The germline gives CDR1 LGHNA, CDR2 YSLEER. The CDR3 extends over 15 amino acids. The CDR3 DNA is TGCGCCAGCAGCCAAGAGCGGGGGGGCCAAGAGACCCAGTACTTC. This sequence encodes CASSQERGGQETQYF.

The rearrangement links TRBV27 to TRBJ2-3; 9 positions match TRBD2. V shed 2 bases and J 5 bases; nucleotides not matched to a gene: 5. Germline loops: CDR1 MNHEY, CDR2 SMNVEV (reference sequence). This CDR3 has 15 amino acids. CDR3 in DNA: TGTGCCAGCAGTTTAACTAGCGGGCTTGTAGATACGCAGTATTTT. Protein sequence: CASSLTSGLVDTQYF.

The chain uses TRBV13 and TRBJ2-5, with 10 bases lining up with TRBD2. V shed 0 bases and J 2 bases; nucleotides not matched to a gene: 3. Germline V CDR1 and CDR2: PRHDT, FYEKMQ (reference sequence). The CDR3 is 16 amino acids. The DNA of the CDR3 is TGTGCCAGCAGCTTAGGGGCTAGCGGGGGACAAGAGACCCAGTACTTC. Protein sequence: CASSLGASGGQETQYF.

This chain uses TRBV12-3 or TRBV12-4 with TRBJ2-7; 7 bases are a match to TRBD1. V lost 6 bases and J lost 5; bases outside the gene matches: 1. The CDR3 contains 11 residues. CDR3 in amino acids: CASSQGDEQYF. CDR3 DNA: TGTGCCAGCAGCCAGGGGGACGAGCAGTACTTC.

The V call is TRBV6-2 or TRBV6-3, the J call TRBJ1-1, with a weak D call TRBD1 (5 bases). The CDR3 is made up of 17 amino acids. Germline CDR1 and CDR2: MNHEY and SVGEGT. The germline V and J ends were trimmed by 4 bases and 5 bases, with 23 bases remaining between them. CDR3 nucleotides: TGTGCCAGCAGTTCACCCCATCTGGGCGGGGGAGGTACTGAAGCTTTCTTT. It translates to CASSSPHLGGGGTEAFF.

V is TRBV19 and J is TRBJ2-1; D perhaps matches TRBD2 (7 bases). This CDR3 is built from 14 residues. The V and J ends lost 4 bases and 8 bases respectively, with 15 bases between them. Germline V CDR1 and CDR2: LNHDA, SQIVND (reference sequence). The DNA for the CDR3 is TGTGCCAGTAGTAGGGACTACCCAGGGGATGAGCAGTTCTTC. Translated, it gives CASSRDYPGDEQFF. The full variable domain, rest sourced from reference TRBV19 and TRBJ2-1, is DGGITQSPKYLFRKEGQNVTLSCEQNLNHDAMYWYRQDPGQGLRLIYYSQIVNDFQKGDIAEGYSVSREKKESFPLTVTSAQKNPTAFYLCASSRDYPGDEQFFGPGTRLTVL.

DNA of the CDR3: TGTGCCAGCAGCCAAGATAACCCAGGGAACTCCTACGAGCAGTACTTC. Its protein is CASSQDNPGNSYEQYF. The gene calls are TRBV3-1 (or the pseudogene TRBV3-2) and TRBJ2-7; the D gene is possibly TRBD1 (5 bases). The CDR3 has 16 residues. Trimming took 0 bases from V and 0 from J, leaving 12 bases between them. CDR1 is LGHDT, CDR2 YNNKEL, per germline (reference sequence).

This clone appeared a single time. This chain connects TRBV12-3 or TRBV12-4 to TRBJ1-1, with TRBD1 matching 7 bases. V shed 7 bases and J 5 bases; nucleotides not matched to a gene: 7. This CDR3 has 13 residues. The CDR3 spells CASIDREGTEAFF. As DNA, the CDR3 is TGTGCCAGCATTGACAGGGAAGGTACTGAAGCTTTCTTT.

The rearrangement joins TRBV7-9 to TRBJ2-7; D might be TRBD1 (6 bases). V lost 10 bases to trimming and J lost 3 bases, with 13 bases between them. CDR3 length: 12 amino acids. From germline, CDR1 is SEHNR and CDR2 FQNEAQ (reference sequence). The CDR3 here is CATTQDSYEQYF. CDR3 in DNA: TGTGCCACAACTCAGGACAGCTACGAGCAGTACTTC. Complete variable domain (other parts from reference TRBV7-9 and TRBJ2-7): DTGVSQNPRHKITKRGQNVTFRCDPISEHNRLYWYRQTLGQGPEFLTYFQNEAQLEKSRLLSDRFSAERPKGSFSTLEIQRTEQGDSAMYLCATTQDSYEQYFGPGTRLTVT.

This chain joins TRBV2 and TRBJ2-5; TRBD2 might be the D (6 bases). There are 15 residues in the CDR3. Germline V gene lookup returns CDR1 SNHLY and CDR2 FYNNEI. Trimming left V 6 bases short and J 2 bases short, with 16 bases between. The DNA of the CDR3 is TGTGCCAGCAGCCGAGGGGCTAGCGCGCAAGAGACCCAGTACTTC. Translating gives CASSRGASAQETQYF. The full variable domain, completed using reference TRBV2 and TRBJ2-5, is EPEVTQTPSHQVTQMGQEVILRCVPISNHLYFYWYRQILGQKVEFLVSFYNNEISEKSEIFDDQFSVERPDGSNFTLKIRSTKLEDSAMYFCASSRGASAQETQYFGPGTRLLVL.

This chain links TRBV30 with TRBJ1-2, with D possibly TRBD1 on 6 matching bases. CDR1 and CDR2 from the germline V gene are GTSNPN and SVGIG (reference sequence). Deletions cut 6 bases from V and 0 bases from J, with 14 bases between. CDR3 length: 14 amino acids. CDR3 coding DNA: TGTGCCTGCGGGGGGGGCAGGACTAACTATGGCTACACCTTC. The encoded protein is CACGGGRTNYGYTF.

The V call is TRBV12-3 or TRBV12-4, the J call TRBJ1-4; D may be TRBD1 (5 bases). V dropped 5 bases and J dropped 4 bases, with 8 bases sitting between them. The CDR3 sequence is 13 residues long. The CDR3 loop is CASSDSRNEKLFF. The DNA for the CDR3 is TGTGCCAGCAGTGACAGTCGTAATGAAAAACTGTTTTTT.

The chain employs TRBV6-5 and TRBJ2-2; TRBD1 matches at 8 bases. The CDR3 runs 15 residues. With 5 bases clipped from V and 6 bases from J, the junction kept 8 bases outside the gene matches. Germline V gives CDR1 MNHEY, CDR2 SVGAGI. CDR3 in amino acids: CASSPDRGQPGELFF. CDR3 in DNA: TGTGCCAGCAGTCCCGACAGGGGCCAGCCCGGGGAGCTGTTTTTT.

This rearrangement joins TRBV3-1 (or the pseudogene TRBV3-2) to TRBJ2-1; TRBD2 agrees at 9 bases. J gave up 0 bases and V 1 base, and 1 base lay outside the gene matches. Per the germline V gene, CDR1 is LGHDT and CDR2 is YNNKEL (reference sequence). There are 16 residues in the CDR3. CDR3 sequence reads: CASSQGTSVSYNEQFF. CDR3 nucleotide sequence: TGTGCCAGCAGCCAAGGGACTAGCGTCTCCTACAATGAGCAGTTCTTC.

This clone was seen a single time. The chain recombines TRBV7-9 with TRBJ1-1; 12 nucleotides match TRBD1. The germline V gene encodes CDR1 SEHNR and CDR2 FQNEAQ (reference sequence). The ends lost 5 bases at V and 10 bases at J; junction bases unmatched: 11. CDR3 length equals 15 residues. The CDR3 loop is CASSLGGQGARGAFF. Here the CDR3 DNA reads TGTGCCAGCAGCCTAGGGGGACAGGGGGCGAGGGGAGCTTTCTTT. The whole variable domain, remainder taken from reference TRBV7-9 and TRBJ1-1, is DTGVSQNPRHKITKRGQNVTFRCDPISEHNRLYWYRQTLGQGPEFLTYFQNEAQLEKSRLLSDRFSAERPKGSFSTLEIQRTEQGDSAMYLCASSLGGQGARGAFFGQGTRLTVV.

CDR3 bases: TGTGCCAGCAGCTTCCTAGAGACCGGGGAGCTGTTTTTT. This gives the protein CASSFLETGELFF. The chain uses TRBV11-3 and TRBJ2-2, with D uncertain. CDR1 and CDR2 (germline): SGHNT, YENEEA. There are 13 residues in the CDR3. The V end lost 3 bases, the J end lost 5 bases, and 7 bases lay between the germline ends.

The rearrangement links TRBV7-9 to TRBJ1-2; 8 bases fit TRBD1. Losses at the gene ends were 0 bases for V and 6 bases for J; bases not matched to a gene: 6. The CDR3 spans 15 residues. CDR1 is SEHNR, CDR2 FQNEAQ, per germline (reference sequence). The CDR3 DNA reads TGTGCCAGCAGCTTAGCGGGACAGGACTTAGATGGCTACACCTTC. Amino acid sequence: CASSLAGQDLDGYTF.

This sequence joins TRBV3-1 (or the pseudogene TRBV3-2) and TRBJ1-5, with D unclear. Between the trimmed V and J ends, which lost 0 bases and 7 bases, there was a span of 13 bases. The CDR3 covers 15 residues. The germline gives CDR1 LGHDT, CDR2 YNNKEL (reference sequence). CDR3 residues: CASSQDGEEGQPQHF. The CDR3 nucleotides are TGTGCCAGCAGCCAAGACGGGGAAGAGGGACAGCCCCAGCATTTT.

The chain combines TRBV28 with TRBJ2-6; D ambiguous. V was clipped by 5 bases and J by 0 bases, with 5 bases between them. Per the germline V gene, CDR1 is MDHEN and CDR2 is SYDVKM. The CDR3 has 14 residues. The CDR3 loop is CASSPVSGANVLTF. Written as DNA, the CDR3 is TGTGCCAGCAGTCCGGTCTCTGGGGCCAACGTCCTGACTTTC.

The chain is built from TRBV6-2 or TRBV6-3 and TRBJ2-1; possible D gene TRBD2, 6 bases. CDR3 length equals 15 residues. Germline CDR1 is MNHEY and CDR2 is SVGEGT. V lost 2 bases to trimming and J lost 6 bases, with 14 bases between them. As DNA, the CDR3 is TGTGCCAGCAGTTACGTTCGGGAGCGGGTCAATGAGCAGTTCTTC. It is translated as CASSYVRERVNEQFF.

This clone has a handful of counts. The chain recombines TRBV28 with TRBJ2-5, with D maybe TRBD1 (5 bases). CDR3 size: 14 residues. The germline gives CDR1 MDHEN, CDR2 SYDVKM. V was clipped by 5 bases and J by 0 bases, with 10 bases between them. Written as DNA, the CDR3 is TGTGCCAGCAGTCGCCAGGGTTACCAAGAGACCCAGTACTTC. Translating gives CASSRQGYQETQYF.

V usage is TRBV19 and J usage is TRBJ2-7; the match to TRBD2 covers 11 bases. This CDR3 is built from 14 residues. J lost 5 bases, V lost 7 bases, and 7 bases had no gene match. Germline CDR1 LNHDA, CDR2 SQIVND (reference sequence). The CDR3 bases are TGTGCCAGTACCACACTAGCGGGAGTGAACGAGCAGTACTTC. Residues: CASTTLAGVNEQYF.